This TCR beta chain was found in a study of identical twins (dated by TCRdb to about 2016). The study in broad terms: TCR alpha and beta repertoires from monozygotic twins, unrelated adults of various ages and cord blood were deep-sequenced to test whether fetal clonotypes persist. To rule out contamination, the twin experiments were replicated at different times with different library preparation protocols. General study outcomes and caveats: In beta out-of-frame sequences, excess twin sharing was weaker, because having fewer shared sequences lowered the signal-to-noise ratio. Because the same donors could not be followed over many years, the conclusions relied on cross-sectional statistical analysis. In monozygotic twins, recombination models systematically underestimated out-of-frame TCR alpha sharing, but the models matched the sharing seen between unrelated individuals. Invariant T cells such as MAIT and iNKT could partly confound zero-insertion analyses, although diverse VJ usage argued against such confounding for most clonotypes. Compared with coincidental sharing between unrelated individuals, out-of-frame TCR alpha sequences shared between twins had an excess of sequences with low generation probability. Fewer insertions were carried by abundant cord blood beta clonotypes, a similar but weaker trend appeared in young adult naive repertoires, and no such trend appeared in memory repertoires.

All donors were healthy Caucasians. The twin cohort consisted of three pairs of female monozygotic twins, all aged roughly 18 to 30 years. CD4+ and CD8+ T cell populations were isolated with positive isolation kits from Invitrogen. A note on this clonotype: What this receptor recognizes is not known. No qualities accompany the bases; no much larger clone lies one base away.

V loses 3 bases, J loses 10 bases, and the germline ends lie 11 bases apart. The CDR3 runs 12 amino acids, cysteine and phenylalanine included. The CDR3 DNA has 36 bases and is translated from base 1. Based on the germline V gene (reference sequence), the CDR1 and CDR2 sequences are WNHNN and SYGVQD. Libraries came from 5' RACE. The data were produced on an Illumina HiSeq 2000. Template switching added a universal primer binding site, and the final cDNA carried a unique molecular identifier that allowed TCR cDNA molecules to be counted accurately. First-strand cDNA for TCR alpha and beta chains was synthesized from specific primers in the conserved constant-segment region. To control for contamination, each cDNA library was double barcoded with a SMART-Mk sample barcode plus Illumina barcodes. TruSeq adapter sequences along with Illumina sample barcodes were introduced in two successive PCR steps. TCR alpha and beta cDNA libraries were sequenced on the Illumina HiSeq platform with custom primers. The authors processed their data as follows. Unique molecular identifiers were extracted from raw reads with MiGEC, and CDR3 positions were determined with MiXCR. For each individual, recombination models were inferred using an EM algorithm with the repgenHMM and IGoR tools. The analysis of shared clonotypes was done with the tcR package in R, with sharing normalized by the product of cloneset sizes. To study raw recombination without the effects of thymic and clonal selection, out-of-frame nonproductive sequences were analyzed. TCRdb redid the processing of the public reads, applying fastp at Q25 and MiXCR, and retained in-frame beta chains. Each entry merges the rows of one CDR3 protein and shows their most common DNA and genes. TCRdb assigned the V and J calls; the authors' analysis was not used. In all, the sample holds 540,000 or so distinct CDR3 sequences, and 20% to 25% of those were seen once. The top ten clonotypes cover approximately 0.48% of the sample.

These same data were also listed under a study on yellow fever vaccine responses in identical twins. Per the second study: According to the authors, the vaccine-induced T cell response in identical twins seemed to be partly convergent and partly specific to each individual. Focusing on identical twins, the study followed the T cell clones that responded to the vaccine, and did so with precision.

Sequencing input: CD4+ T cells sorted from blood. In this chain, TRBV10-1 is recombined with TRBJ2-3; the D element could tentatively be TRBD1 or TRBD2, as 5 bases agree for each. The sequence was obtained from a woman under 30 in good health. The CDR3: CASSDPGRSQYF. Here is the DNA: TGCGCCAGCAGTGACCCGGGACGTTCGCAGTATTTT.